The clone carrying this TCR beta chain has just a few counts. The target antigen is unknown. In terms of origin and age, donors were healthy Caucasian individuals from Russia aged about 6 to 90. The authors drew around 9.3 milliliters of peripheral blood from each donor. This specimen belongs to a study of blood T cells in healthy people across ages. Broader study findings: Significant beta diversity loss was already apparent by age approximately 37, declining roughly linearly.

Using a J-beta primer mix together with a sample-barcoded 5' primer, a second PCR was run for roughly 6 to 11 cycles. Each single sample gave us at least 2.5 million CDR3-containing paired-end reads. TCRdb passed the 5' RACE reads through MiXCR, listing each CDR3 protein once. This sample carries roughly 1.6 million distinct CDR3 sequences, almost 35% of them seen once, and the ten largest clones take around 11%. Specimen: blood. The clonotype comes from a woman aged 25-40 years in good health.

The CDR3 nucleotides read TGTGCCAGCAGCGCGGACAGGCACGAGCAGTACTTC. The encoded protein is CASSADRHEQYF. This chain links TRBV7-8 with TRBJ2-7; TRBD1 aligns across 7 bases. The V and J ends lost 5 bases and 5 bases, in that order; junction bases with no gene match: 3. Germline V CDR1 and CDR2: SGHVS, FQNEAQ. This CDR3 is 12 amino acids long.